A single sample is the source of the 20 T cell receptor beta chains below, sequenced in a study of cytomegalovirus exposure and HLA in healthy donors (dated 2017 in TCRdb). Receptor amplification or capture employed the immunoSEQ multiplex PCR assay. A mixture of 60 forward primers for TCR Vbeta segments and 13 reverse primers for TCR Jbeta segments was used in the multiplex PCR. The source is immuneACCESS, and TCRdb retained only in-frame sequences with V and J called. Part of the clones is not carried over; for the studies checked, unresolved V genes explain less than half of this, and the remainder is unexplained. Across this sample there are around 160,000 clones, with 65% to 85% seen only once. The ten largest clonotypes hold over 1.5% of the sample. Sample: PBMCs. The receptors were gathered from a woman aged 18-30 years in good health and CMV-seronegative.

The chain links TRBV5-6 to TRBJ2-1; 8 bases match TRBD1. CDR1 is SGHDT and CDR2 is YYEEEE in the germline V gene. After removal of 1 base from V and 4 bases from J, the junction contained 7 bases not matched to a gene. The length of the CDR3 is 16 residues. The chain's CDR3 is CASSLYTGGPYNEQFF. For the CDR3, the DNA is TGTGCCAGCAGCTTGTATACAGGGGGACCGTACAATGAGCAGTTCTTC. Full variable domain (remainder filled in from reference TRBV5-6 and TRBJ2-1): DAGVTQSPTHLIKTRGQQVTLRCSPKSGHDTVSWYQQALGQGPQFIFQYYEEEERQRGNFPDRFSGHQFPNYSSELNVNALLLGDSALYLCASSLYTGGPYNEQFFGPGTRLTVL.

V is TRBV7-9 and J is TRBJ1-1; 11 bases are a match to TRBD1. Germline trimming cut 5 bases from V and 7 bases from J; bases unmatched to any gene: 3. Germline CDR1 SEHNR, CDR2 FQNEAQ (reference sequence). CDR3 size: 13 residues. The CDR3 sequence: CASSRGTGGEAFF. Written as DNA, the CDR3 is TGTGCCAGCAGCCGGGGGACAGGGGGTGAAGCTTTCTTT.

This chain joins TRBV4-1 and TRBJ2-1; D is perhaps TRBD2 (5 bases). The germline CDR1 and CDR2 sequences are MGHRA and YSYEKL. There are 16 residues in the CDR3. The V gene lost 2 bases and the J gene lost 13 bases, with 24 bases spanning the gap. This chain's CDR3 is CASSQPLGRDKATQFF. Written as DNA, the CDR3 is TGCGCCAGCAGCCAACCCCTTGGGAGAGACAAGGCAACACAGTTCTTC.

The V gene is TRBV9, the J gene TRBJ1-3; tentatively, D is TRBD1 (6 bases). Per the germline V gene, CDR1 is SGDLS and CDR2 is YYNGEE. The CDR3 runs 17 residues. Trimming removed 4 bases at V and 2 bases at J, with 19 bases between. The CDR3 sequence: CASSPGPGGVAGNTIYF. The CDR3 bases are TGTGCCAGCAGCCCAGGTCCGGGGGGCGTAGCTGGAAACACCATATATTTT.

This clone was observed a few times. The chain combines TRBV6-1 with TRBJ1-2, with TRBD1 as a possible D gene (5 bases). V dropped 0 bases and J dropped 0 bases, with 11 bases sitting between them. Germline CDR1 reads MNHNS; CDR2 reads SASEGT. This CDR3 region has 16 residues. CDR3 nucleotide sequence: TGTGCCAGCAGTGAAGCTTTAGGGGTGTCTAACTATGGCTACACCTTC. Protein product: CASSEALGVSNYGYTF.

This clone has a handful of counts. This chain connects TRBV27 to TRBJ2-3, with 8 bases lining up with TRBD1. The junction had 11 bases not matched to a gene; V was cut back by 6 bases and J by 6 bases. Germline CDR1 reads MNHEY; CDR2 reads SMNVEV (reference sequence). The CDR3 contains 15 residues. CDR3 sequence (DNA): TGTGCCAGCAGACCTTGGACAGGGCTAGGTGATACGCAGTATTTT. It yields the protein CASRPWTGLGDTQYF.

The V call is TRBV5-1, the J call TRBJ1-5, with D possibly matching TRBD1 (6 bases). The V gene's germline CDR1 is SGHRS and CDR2 YFSETQ. With 4 bases removed from V and 5 bases from J, the gap between germline ends came to 22 bases. The CDR3 extends over 17 amino acids. The CDR3 nucleotides read TGCGCCAGCAGCCCGGGGCCTTCTCAGGACAGATATCAGCCCCAGCATTTT. It specifies CASSPGPSQDRYQPQHF. Filled out from reference TRBV5-1 and TRBJ1-5, the complete variable domain reads KAGVTQTPRYLIKTRGQQVTLSCSPISGHRSVSWYQQTPGQGLQFLFEYFSETQRNKGNFPGRFSGRQFSNSRSEMNVSTLELGDSALYLCASSPGPSQDRYQPQHFGDGTRLSIL.

This clone is a singleton in its sample. The chain uses TRBV5-1 and TRBJ2-5; possible D gene TRBD2, 5 bases. The end of the DNA fits TRBJ2-7 better, so the J call may be wrong. In germline, CDR1 is SGHRS, CDR2 YFSETQ. The CDR3 runs to 14 residues. The CDR3 region has the DNA TGCGCCAGCAGCTTGCAGGAGGTGGGCTACGAGCAGTACTTC. It is translated as CASSLQEVGYEQYF.

This clone was seen just once. The rearrangement uses TRBV10-3 and TRBJ2-2, with 10 bases lining up with TRBD1. The CDR3 loop spans 15 amino acids. After removal of 5 bases from V and 4 bases from J, the junction contained 4 bases not matched to a gene. CDR1 is ENHRY, CDR2 SYGVKD, per germline. This CDR3 reads CAISRQGASTGELFF. The CDR3 nucleotides are TGTGCCATCAGTAGACAGGGGGCGAGCACCGGGGAGCTGTTTTTT.

Regarding this clone: Other DNA sequences in the sample encode the same CDR3. The gene calls are TRBV5-4 and TRBJ1-2; 7 nucleotides agree with TRBD1. CDR1 is SGHNT, CDR2 YYREEE, per germline (reference sequence). V dropped 4 bases and J dropped 0; count of bases not matched to a gene: 3. The CDR3 runs to 14 residues. The CDR3 region has the DNA TGTGCCAGCAGCCTCGGGACAGCTAACTATGGCTACACCTTC. This codes for CASSLGTANYGYTF.

This chain joins TRBV30 and TRBJ2-3; D possibly corresponds to TRBD1 (5 bases). The length of the CDR3 is 16 residues. Germline CDR1 reads GTSNPN; CDR2 reads SVGIG (reference sequence). The ends were cut back, 3 bases at V and 1 base at J, with 17 bases in the middle. In DNA form, the CDR3 reads TGTGCCTGGAGGATCCAGGGTCGCGGACGCACAGATACGCAGTATTTT. Translating it yields CAWRIQGRGRTDTQYF.

This sequence joins TRBV21-1 and TRBJ1-2; TRBD1 is the table's D call and was not checked against the DNA. TRBV21-1 is a known pseudogene. The CDR3 consists of 16 residues. CDR3 amino acids: CASSLQAQGELYGYTF. The CDR3 DNA is TGTGCCAGCAGCCTCCAAGCACAGGGAGAACTCTATGGCTACACCTTC.

The chain is built from TRBV5-1 and TRBJ1-1; 7 nucleotides match TRBD1. There are 13 residues in the CDR3. The ends lost 5 bases at V and 3 bases at J; junction bases unmatched: 4. Germline V gives CDR1 SGHRS, CDR2 YFSETQ. The CDR3 DNA reads as TGCGCCAGCAGTACCGGGACAGACACTGAAGCTTTCTTT. Its protein is CASSTGTDTEAFF.

The chain has TRBV5-6 and TRBJ1-4; D is possibly TRBD1 (5 bases). Germline V gives CDR1 SGHDT, CDR2 YYEEEE. The CDR3 loop spans 14 amino acids. V lost 4 bases, J lost 11 bases, and 18 bases lay in between. The CDR3: CASSLSGALWKLFF. The CDR3, as DNA: TGTGCCAGCAGCCTGAGCGGGGCCCTGTGGAAACTGTTTTTT.

The V call is TRBV10-3, the J call TRBJ2-3; TRBD1 matches at 9 bases. Germline assignment: CDR1 ENHRY and CDR2 SYGVKD. After removal of 7 bases from V and 5 bases from J, the junction contained 10 bases not matched to a gene. This CDR3 contains 15 residues. As DNA, the CDR3 is TGTGCCATCAAACGGACAGGGGAAGGAATAGATACGCAGTATTTT. Translated, it gives CAIKRTGEGIDTQYF.

The chain links TRBV7-2 to TRBJ2-2, with D unclear. The CDR3 is made up of 16 amino acids. Trimming removed 3 bases from V and 1 base from J, with 12 bases in between. Germline V CDR1 and CDR2: SGHTA, FQGNSA. CDR3: CASSFLPLGNTGELFF. In nucleotides, the CDR3 is TGTGCCAGCAGCTTTCTACCCCTCGGGAACACCGGGGAGCTGTTTTTT.

The chain is built from TRBV11-3 and TRBJ2-1, with 8 bases aligning to TRBD2. The V segment lost 10 bases and the J segment 4 bases; nucleotides outside the gene matches: 9. Germline CDR1 and CDR2: SGHNT and YENEEA. The CDR3 has 14 amino acids. The CDR3 loop reads CATAPGGRYNEQFF. CDR3 in DNA: TGTGCCACTGCCCCGGGGGGGCGATACAATGAGCAGTTCTTC.

This chain connects TRBV18 to TRBJ2-1; TRBD2 aligns across 10 bases. V trimming: 3 bases; J trimming: 4 bases; junction bases outside the gene matches: 6. This CDR3 contains 16 residues. Germline CDR1 is KGHSH and CDR2 is LQKENI. CDR3 coding DNA: TGTGCCAGCTCACCCTCGACTAGCGGGTCTTACAATGAGCAGTTCTTC. Translated, it gives CASSPSTSGSYNEQFF.

The rearrangement uses TRBV18 and TRBJ1-2, with 8 bases matching TRBD1. Per the germline V gene, CDR1 is KGHSH and CDR2 is LQKENI. CDR3 size: 14 residues. Unmatched junction bases numbered 7, after V lost 6 bases and J lost 4 bases. The CDR3 loop is CASSLGQGSYGYTF. The CDR3 DNA follows: TGTGCCAGCTCCCTAGGACAGGGCTCCTATGGCTACACCTTC.

This chain joins TRBV19 and TRBJ1-5; 7 positions match TRBD1. With V trimmed by 10 bases and J by 1 base, 16 bases remained unmatched. Germline V gene lookup returns CDR1 LNHDA and CDR2 SQIVND (reference sequence). The CDR3 contains 17 residues. The CDR3 nucleotides are TGTGCCACTTTCTCAGGAGGGGGCAGGGTAAGCAATCAGCCCCAGCATTTT. Translation gives CATFSGGGRVSNQPQHF.